These T cell receptor beta chains were read from a single sample in a study of T cell responses to AZD1222 COVID-19 vaccine. TCRdb's table, derived via immunoSEQ multiplex PCR, lists solely in-frame clones and lacks some. The sample yields over 85,000 clones, around 82% seen once. The source was peripheral blood, collected on day 0 of AZD1222 vaccination. The receptors derive from an adult in good health. Both conserved end residues are part of each CDR3. A D gene is named only where the DNA matches it firmly.

d_gene | len | j_gene | v_gene | CDR3aa | CDR3nt
TRBD2 | 19 | TRBJ2-1 | TRBV28 | CASSSGIPGLAGPYNEQFF | TGTGCCAGCAGTTCTGGGATCCCAGGACTAGCGGGACCCTACAATGAGCAGTTCTTC
- | 13 | TRBJ1-2 | TRBV4-3 | CASSQTVNYGYTF | TGCGCCAGCAGCCAAACCGTTAACTATGGCTACACCTTC
- | 15 | TRBJ1-6 | TRBV11-2 | CASSLAPGFNSPLHF | TGTGCCAGCAGCTTAGCACCAGGGTTTAATTCACCCCTCCACTTT
- | 12 | TRBJ2-1 | TRBV24-1 | CATSDFGNEQFF | TGTGCCACCAGTGATTTCGGCAATGAGCAGTTCTTC
TRBD2 | 14 | TRBJ2-1 | TRBV9 | CASSLGLVSNEQFF | TGTGCCAGCAGCCTAGGACTAGTTAGCAATGAGCAGTTCTTC
TRBD2 | 15 | TRBJ2-1 | TRBV7-2 | CASSSTSGQYNEQFF | TGTGCCAGCAGCTCGACTAGCGGTCAATACAATGAGCAGTTCTTC
- | 14 | TRBJ2-7 | TRBV28 | CASIQGGNSYEQYF | TGTGCCAGCATCCAGGGGGGAAACTCCTACGAGCAGTACTTC
- | 14 | TRBJ1-1 | TRBV4-1 | CASSQDSVNTEAFF | TGCGCCAGCAGCCAAGATTCGGTAAACACTGAAGCTTTCTTT
- | 13 | TRBJ1-2 | TRBV28 | CASSLEVDYGYTF | TGTGCCAGCAGTTTAGAAGTCGACTATGGCTACACCTTC
- | 17 | TRBJ1-1 | TRBV5-6 | CASSFIPGIAANTEAFF | TGTGCCAGCAGCTTTATTCCGGGGATTGCGGCTAACACTGAAGCTTTCTTT
TRBD1 | 18 | TRBJ1-2 | TRBV11-3 | CASSSRSGRGTGGNGYTF | TGTGCCAGCAGCTCTCGCTCCGGGAGGGGGACAGGGGGAAATGGCTACACCTTC